Listed below are T cell receptor beta chains from one sample, sequenced in a study of cytomegalovirus exposure and HLA in healthy donors. Sequencing used immunoSEQ multiplex PCR; TCRdb keeps in-frame clones, though not all of them. The sample has some 250,000 clones; approximately 81% are singletons. Sequenced material: PBMCs. These receptors originate from a woman aged 55 to 70 in good health and CMV-seropositive. The CDR3 runs from the conserved cysteine through the conserved F or W. D genes are given only for firm matches. Some rows have no size entry. The others give once, few or many, or a class for an expanded clone.

clone size	V gene	D gene	J gene	CDR3 protein	CDR3 DNA
NA	TRBV10-1	TRBD2	TRBJ2-1	CASSERLAGGNEQFF	TGCGCCAGCAGCGAGAGACTAGCGGGAGGCAATGAGCAGTTCTTC
NA	TRBV6-6	NA	TRBJ2-3	CASNFPGITDTQYF	TGTGCCAGCAATTTTCCGGGAATCACAGATACGCAGTATTTT
few	TRBV2	TRBD1	TRBJ2-4	CASSARQGLAKNIQYF	TGTGCCAGCAGTGCTAGACAGGGCCTAGCCAAAAACATTCAGTACTTC
once	TRBV19	NA	TRBJ1-2	CASSGSQFSRYGYTF	TGTGCCAGTTCAGGGTCCCAATTTTCCAGATATGGCTACACCTTC
NA	TRBV7-9	NA	TRBJ2-7	CASSPTGQPYEQYF	TGTGCCAGCAGCCCAACTGGACAGCCCTACGAGCAGTACTTC
NA	TRBV9	TRBD2	TRBJ2-3	CASSVEGGRITDTQYF	TGTGCCAGCAGCGTAGAAGGCGGGAGGATCACAGATACGCAGTATTTT
NA	TRBV28	NA	TRBJ1-4	CASSPRGSPGEKLFF	TGTGCCAGCAGTCCCCGAGGGAGTCCAGGTGAAAAACTGTTTTTT
NA	TRBV15	TRBD2	TRBJ2-7	CATSRWTGGPYEQYF	TGTGCCACCAGCAGATGGACGGGAGGGCCCTACGAGCAGTACTTC
NA	TRBV6-1	NA	TRBJ2-4	CASSGLKNIQYF	TGTGCCAGCAGTGGGCTGAAAAACATTCAGTACTTC
once	TRBV15	TRBD2	TRBJ2-3	CATSRDRGVSTDTQYF	TGTGCCACCAGCAGAGATCGGGGGGTCAGCACAGATACGCAGTATTTT
few	TRBV9	NA	TRBJ2-7	CASSPPSSYEQYF	TGTGCCAGCAGCCCCCCCAGCTCCTACGAGCAGTACTTC
once	TRBV7-6	TRBD1	TRBJ2-3	CASSFRTGRTDTQYF	TGTGCCAGCAGTTTTAGGACAGGGCGCACAGATACGCAGTATTTT
NA	TRBV28	NA	TRBJ2-2	CASISNAREVTGELFF	TGTGCCAGCATCTCCAACGCCCGAGAAGTCACCGGGGAGCTGTTTTTT
NA	TRBV5-4	NA	TRBJ2-1	CASSLPTMQPSNEQFF	TGTGCCAGCAGCTTGCCCACGATGCAACCGAGCAATGAGCAGTTCTTC
NA	TRBV11-1	NA	TRBJ1-1	CASSAAPGAWTEAFF	TGTGCCAGCAGCGCAGCCCCAGGGGCCTGGACTGAAGCTTTCTTT
NA	TRBV5-4	TRBD2	TRBJ2-5	CASSLAGGLGRETQYF	TGTGCCAGCAGCTTGGCGGGAGGGCTGGGGCGAGAGACCCAGTACTTC
NA	TRBV2	NA	TRBJ1-5	CASEAGGNQPQHF	TGTGCCAGCGAGGCAGGGGGCAATCAGCCCCAGCATTTT
NA	TRBV28	NA	TRBJ2-7	CASSHNSYEQYF	TGTGCCAGCAGTCACAACTCCTACGAGCAGTACTTC
NA	TRBV12-5	NA	TRBJ1-2	CASARGSTNYGYTF	TGTGCTAGTGCTCGCGGCAGCACTAACTATGGCTACACCTTC
NA	TRBV5-1	TRBD2	TRBJ2-4	CASSLDLETSGGVAKNIQYF	TGCGCCAGCAGCTTGGACTTGGAGACTAGCGGGGGGGTAGCCAAAAACATTCAGTACTTC
NA	TRBV28	NA	TRBJ1-4	CASRTPAYDRYNEKLFF	TGTGCCAGCAGAACTCCTGCTTACGACAGGTATAATGAAAAACTGTTTTTT
NA	TRBV10-3	NA	TRBJ1-1	CAIKQDSGGTEAFF	TGTGCCATCAAACAAGACAGTGGCGGCACTGAAGCTTTCTTT
NA	TRBV29-1	NA	TRBJ2-7	CSVVGRLYEQYF	TGCAGCGTTGTAGGGAGGCTCTACGAGCAGTACTTC
NA	TRBV27	NA	TRBJ2-2	CASNLWRGVDTGELFF	TGTGCCAGCAATTTATGGCGGGGAGTAGACACCGGGGAGCTGTTTTTT
NA	TRBV5-1	TRBD1	TRBJ1-2	CASSLGPGQGYGYTF	TGCGCCAGCAGCTTGGGTCCGGGACAGGGTTACGGCTACACCTTC
NA	TRBV28	NA	TRBJ2-7	CASSLLQLSYEQYF	TGTGCCAGCAGTTTATTACAGCTCTCCTACGAGCAGTACTTC
NA	TRBV7-6	NA	TRBJ2-3	CASSLAGADADTQYF	TGTGCCAGCAGCTTAGCGGGAGCGGACGCAGATACGCAGTATTTT
NA	TRBV30	NA	TRBJ1-4	CAWMRDTDAATNEKLFF	TGTGCCTGGATGAGGGACACGGATGCTGCTACTAATGAAAAACTGTTTTTT
NA	TRBV18	NA	TRBJ1-3	CASSPSSSGNTIYF	TGTGCCAGCTCACCCTCTAGCTCTGGAAACACCATATATTTT
NA	TRBV27	TRBD2	TRBJ2-3	CASSSGLAGGLSTDTQYF	TGTGCCAGCAGCTCCGGACTAGCGGGAGGTTTAAGCACAGATACGCAGTATTTT
NA	TRBV28	TRBD1	TRBJ2-7	CASSLPLGGQSYEQYF	TGTGCCAGCAGTTTACCTCTAGGGGGCCAATCCTACGAGCAGTACTTC
NA	TRBV6-6	NA	TRBJ1-5	CASSYRTGYNQPQHF	TGTGCCAGCAGTTACCGTACAGGATACAATCAGCCCCAGCATTTT
NA	TRBV2	TRBD2	TRBJ2-7	CASSTLAGGPGEQYF	TGTGCCAGCAGTACCCTAGCGGGAGGGCCAGGAGAGCAGTACTTC
NA	TRBV7-9	TRBD2	TRBJ2-1	CASSLGSGRNNEQFF	TGTGCCAGCAGCTTAGGTAGCGGGAGGAACAATGAGCAGTTCTTC
NA	TRBV15	NA	TRBJ1-4	CATSNQGGSEKLFF	TGTGCCACCAGCAACCAGGGTGGGTCAGAAAAACTGTTTTTT
NA	TRBV27	TRBD2	TRBJ2-2	CASSLLSGSTGELFF	TGTGCCAGCAGTTTACTTAGCGGGAGTACCGGGGAGCTGTTTTTT
NA	TRBV10-3	TRBD1	TRBJ2-7	CAIAPGTGPAEQYF	TGTGCCATCGCCCCCGGGACAGGGCCTGCCGAGCAGTACTTC
NA	TRBV27	TRBD1	TRBJ2-3	CASSLSPGTVGTDTQYF	TGTGCCAGCAGTTTATCCCCCGGGACAGTAGGCACAGATACGCAGTATTTT